The clone carrying this T cell receptor (beta chain) was seen a few times. Antigen specificity is unknown. The sample contains more than one DNA sequence encoding this CDR3. The sample originates from a study of beta chain features in type 1 diabetes. Study-wide points: Shorter TCRB CDR3s, moderately but significantly so, were found in Type 1 diabetes patients in all four CD4+ subsets. Resolution of whether HLA type affects TCRB rearrangement was not achieved here.

The germline V gene has CDR1 SGHTA and CDR2 FQGNSA. V lost 4 bases and J lost 3, with 13 bases in between. This CDR3 spans 14 amino acids. As every portion of the isolated RNA was reverse transcribed, the sequencing read expressed TCRB transcripts. Produced via immunoSEQ multiplex PCR; TCRdb's table is partial and in-frame only. In the table there are nearly 700,000 clones, over 10% of which are singletons. The receptor comes from a man younger than 30 with type 1 diabetes. The genes are TRBV7-2 and TRBJ2-7; D may match TRBD1 or TRBD2 (5 bases each). Material: naive CD4+ T cells from blood. The CDR3 DNA reads as TGTGCCAGCAGCTCCCGGGACCGTCTCTACGAGCAGTACTTC. Amino acid sequence: CASSSRDRLYEQYF.